This T cell receptor (beta chain) was observed in a study of blood T cell repertoires in COVID-19. Germline lookup yields CDR1 LGHDT and CDR2 YNNKEL (reference sequence). The CDR3 totals 19 residues. V lost 3 bases and J lost 6; bases outside the gene matches: 18. In Seattle, patients joined the study during active infection and were tracked longitudinally. Sequencing was performed with immunoSEQ multiplex PCR; in TCRdb, only in-frame clones are kept and a portion is missing. The table records tens of thousands of clones, about 74% of them present only once. Sequenced sample: peripheral blood. The TCR comes from a man in his 70s with COVID-19, enrolled during active disease. This chain joins TRBV3-1 (or the pseudogene TRBV3-2) and TRBJ2-7, with 12 nucleotides matching TRBD1. Written as DNA, the CDR3 is TGTGCCAGCAGCCATCGTCATTCGGGACAGGGGGCGCAAGGTCGCGAGCAGTACTTC. It codes for CASSHRHSGQGAQGREQYF.